The clone carrying this TCR beta chain has a single count. This entry comes from a study of T-cell memory formation after mild COVID-19. Libraries for TCRalpha and TCRbeta carried sample barcodes and unique molecular identifiers via 5'RACE. TCRdb analysed the 5' RACE reads with MiXCR anew, one entry per CDR3 protein. The table has roughly 620,000 distinct CDR3 sequences, roughly 18% seen once. The CDR3 runs 15 residues. V shed 4 bases and J 0 bases; nucleotides not matched to a gene: 6. The germline V gene has CDR1 SGHRS and CDR2 YFSETQ. The sequence was obtained from an adult woman who had mild COVID-19 (a few samples of this study predate the infection). Cell type and time point are not known. The V gene is TRBV5-1, the J gene TRBJ1-2; 7 nucleotides agree with TRBD1. Sequencing input: PBMCs or a T cell subset sorted from them (not recorded which). The chain's CDR3 is CASSPTGVANYGYTF. Here the CDR3 DNA reads TGCGCCAGCAGCCCTACAGGGGTAGCTAACTATGGCTACACCTTC.